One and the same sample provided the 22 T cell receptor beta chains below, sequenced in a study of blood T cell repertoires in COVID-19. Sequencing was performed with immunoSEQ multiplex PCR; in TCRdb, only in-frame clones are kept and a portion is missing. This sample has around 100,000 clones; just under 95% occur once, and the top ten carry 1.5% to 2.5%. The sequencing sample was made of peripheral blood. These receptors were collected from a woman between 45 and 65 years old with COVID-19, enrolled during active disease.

The CDR3, as DNA: TGTGCCAGCAGTGAATCACAGTACACTGAAGCTTTCTTT. Residues: CASSESQYTEAFF. The chain employs TRBV6-1 and TRBJ1-1; D not certain. The CDR3 sequence is 13 residues long. CDR1 is MNHNS, CDR2 SASEGT, per germline. The V end was cut by 2 bases, the J end by 3 bases, with 7 bases between.

This chain's CDR3 is CASSPWTGMVYTEAFF. The CDR3 DNA sequence: TGTGCCAGCAGCCCCTGGACAGGTATGGTGTACACTGAAGCTTTCTTT. The chain carries TRBV7-8 and TRBJ1-1; 7 bases agree with TRBD1. Trimming took 5 bases from V and 3 from J; bases not matched to a gene: 12. CDR3 length: 16 amino acids. In germline, CDR1 is SGHVS, CDR2 FQNEAQ. The entire variable domain, with the rest obtained from reference TRBV7-8 and TRBJ1-1, is as follows: GAGVSQSPRYKVAKRGQDVALRCDPISGHVSLFWYQQALGQGPEFLTYFQNEAQLDKSGLPSDRFFAERPEGSVSTLKIQRTQQEDSAVYLCASSPWTGMVYTEAFFGQGTRLTVV.

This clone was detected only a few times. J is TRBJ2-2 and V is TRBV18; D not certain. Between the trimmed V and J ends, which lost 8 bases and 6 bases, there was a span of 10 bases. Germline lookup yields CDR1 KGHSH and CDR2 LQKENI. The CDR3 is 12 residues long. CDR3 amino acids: CASQISSGELFF. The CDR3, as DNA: TGTGCCAGCCAGATTTCTTCCGGGGAGCTGTTTTTT. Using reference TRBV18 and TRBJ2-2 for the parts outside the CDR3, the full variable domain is NAGVMQNPRHLVRRRGQEARLRCSPMKGHSHVYWYRQLPEEGLKFMVYLQKENIIDESGMPKERFSAEFPKEGPSILRIQQVVRGDSAAYFCASQISSGELFFGEGSRLTVL.

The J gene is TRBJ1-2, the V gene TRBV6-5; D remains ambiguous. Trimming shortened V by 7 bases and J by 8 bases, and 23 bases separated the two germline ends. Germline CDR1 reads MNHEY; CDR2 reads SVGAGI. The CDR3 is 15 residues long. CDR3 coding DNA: TGTGCCAGCACCAGAAGCGGGAGGGATGGAGGGGGCTACACCTTC. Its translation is CASTRSGRDGGGYTF.

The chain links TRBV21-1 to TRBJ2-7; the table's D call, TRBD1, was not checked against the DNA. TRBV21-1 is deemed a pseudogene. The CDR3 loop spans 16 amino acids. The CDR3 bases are TGTGCCAGCAGCGTAAACACCAGGGGCAGGTTCTACGAGCAGTACTTC. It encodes CASSVNTRGRFYEQYF.

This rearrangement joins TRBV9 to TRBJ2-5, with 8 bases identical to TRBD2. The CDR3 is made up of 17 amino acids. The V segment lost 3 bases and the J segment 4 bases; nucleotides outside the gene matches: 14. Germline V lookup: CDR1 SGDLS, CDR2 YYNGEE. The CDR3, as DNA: TGTGCCAGCAGCGGGGCCCCCTGGCGGGGGGTTGCAGAGACCCAGTACTTC. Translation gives CASSGAPWRGVAETQYF.

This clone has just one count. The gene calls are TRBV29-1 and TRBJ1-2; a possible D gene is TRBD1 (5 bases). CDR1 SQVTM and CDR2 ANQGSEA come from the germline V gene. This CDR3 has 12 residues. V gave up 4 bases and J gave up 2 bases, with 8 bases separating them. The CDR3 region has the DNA TGCAGCGTTGGGCAGGGCAACTATGGCTACACCTTC. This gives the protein CSVGQGNYGYTF.

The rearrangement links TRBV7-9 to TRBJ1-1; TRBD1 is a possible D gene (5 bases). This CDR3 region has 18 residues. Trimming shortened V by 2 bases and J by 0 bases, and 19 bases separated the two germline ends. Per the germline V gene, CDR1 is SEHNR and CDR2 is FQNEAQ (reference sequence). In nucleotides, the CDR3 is TGTGCCAGCAGCTTAACCCCCACAGGTTCCATCATGAACACTGAAGCTTTCTTT. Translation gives CASSLTPTGSIMNTEAFF. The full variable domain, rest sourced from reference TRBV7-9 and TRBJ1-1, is DTGVSQNPRHKITKRGQNVTFRCDPISEHNRLYWYRQTLGQGPEFLTYFQNEAQLEKSRLLSDRFSAERPKGSFSTLEIQRTEQGDSAMYLCASSLTPTGSIMNTEAFFGQGTRLTVV.

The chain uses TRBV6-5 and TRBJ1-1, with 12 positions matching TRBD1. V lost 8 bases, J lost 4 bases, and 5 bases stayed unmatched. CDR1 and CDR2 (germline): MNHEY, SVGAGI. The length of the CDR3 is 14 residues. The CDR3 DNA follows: TGTGCCAGCGGGACAGGGGGCACCAGCACTGAAGCTTTCTTT. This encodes CASGTGGTSTEAFF.

CDR3 DNA sequence: TGTGCCAGCAGCTTAGAGTTGGCGGCCCGCTCTGGAAACACCATATATTTT. Amino acids: CASSLELAARSGNTIYF. The V and J genes are TRBV7-9 and TRBJ1-3, with D hard to call. CDR3 size: 17 residues. The germline CDR1 and CDR2 sequences are SEHNR and FQNEAQ (reference sequence). Trimming shortened V by 1 base and J by 0 bases, and 13 bases separated the two germline ends.

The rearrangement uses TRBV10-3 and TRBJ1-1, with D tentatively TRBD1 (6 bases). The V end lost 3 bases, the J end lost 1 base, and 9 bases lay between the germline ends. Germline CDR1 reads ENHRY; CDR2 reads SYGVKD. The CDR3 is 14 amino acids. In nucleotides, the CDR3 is TGTGCCATCAGTGATTCGGGACAGAACACTGAAGCTTTCTTT. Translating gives CAISDSGQNTEAFF.

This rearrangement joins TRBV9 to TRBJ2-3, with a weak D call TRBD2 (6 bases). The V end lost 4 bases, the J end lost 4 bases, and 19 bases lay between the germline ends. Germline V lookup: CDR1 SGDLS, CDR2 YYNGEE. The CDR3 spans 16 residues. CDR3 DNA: TGTGCCAGCAGCACTACTAGCAGTTGGAGCGCAGATACGCAGTATTTT. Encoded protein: CASSTTSSWSADTQYF.

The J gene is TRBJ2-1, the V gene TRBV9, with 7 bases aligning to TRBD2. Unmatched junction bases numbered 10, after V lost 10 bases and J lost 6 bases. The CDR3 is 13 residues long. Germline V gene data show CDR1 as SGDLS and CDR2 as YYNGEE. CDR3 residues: CASQRGVGNEQFF. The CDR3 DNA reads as TGTGCCTCTCAACGGGGGGTTGGCAATGAGCAGTTCTTC.

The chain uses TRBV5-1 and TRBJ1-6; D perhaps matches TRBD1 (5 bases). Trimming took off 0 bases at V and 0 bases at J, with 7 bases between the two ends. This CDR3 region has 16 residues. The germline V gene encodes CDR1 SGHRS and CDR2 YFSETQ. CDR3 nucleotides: TGCGCCAGCAGCTTGGGGGGCAGCTCCTATAATTCACCCCTCCACTTT. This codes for CASSLGGSSYNSPLHF.

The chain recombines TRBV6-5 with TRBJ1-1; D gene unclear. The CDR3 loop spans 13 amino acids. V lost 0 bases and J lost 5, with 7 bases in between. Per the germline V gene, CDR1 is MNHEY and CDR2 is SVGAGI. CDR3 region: CASSYSVETEAFF. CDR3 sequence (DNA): TGTGCCAGCAGTTACTCTGTGGAGACTGAAGCTTTCTTT.

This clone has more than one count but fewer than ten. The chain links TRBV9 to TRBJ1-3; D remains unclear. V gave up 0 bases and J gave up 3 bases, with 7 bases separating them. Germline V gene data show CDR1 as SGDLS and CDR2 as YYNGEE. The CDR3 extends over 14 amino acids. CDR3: CASSVALLGNTIYF. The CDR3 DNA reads TGTGCCAGCAGCGTAGCCCTTCTTGGAAACACCATATATTTT.

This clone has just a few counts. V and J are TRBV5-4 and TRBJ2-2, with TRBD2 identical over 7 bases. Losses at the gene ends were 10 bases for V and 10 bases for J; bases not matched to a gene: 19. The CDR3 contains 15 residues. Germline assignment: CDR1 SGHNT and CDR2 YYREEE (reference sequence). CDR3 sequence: CASRGAGNFKEELFF. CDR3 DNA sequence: TGTGCCTCAAGAGGAGCGGGAAACTTTAAGGAGGAGCTGTTTTTT.

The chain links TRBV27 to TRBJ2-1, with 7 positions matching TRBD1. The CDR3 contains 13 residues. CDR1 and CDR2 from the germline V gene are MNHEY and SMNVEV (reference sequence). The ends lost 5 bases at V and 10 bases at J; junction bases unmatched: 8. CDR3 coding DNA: TGTGCCAGCAGTATGACAGGGTTTGGGGAGCAGTTCTTC. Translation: CASSMTGFGEQFF.

The CDR3 region is CASSLTGGSYEQYF. The CDR3 DNA reads as TGTGCCAGCAGCTTGACAGGGGGTTCCTACGAGCAGTACTTC. The chain recombines TRBV11-3 with TRBJ2-7, with 9 bases that match TRBD1. The length of the CDR3 is 14 residues. The trim removed 3 bases at V and 1 base at J, leaving 1 base unmatched. Germline V lookup: CDR1 SGHNT, CDR2 YENEEA.

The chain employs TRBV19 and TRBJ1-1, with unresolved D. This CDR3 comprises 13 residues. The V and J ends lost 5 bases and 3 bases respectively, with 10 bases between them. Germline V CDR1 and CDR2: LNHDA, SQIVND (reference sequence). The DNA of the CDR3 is TGTGCCAGTAGTTTATCGGGAGACACTGAAGCTTTCTTT. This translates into CASSLSGDTEAFF.

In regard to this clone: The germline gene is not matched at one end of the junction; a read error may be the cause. CDR3 loop: CASSINRQGGHF. The CDR3 DNA reads TGTGCCAGTAGTATAAACCGGCAGGGCGGTCACTTC. The chain employs TRBV19 and TRBJ2-7; possible D gene TRBD1, 5 bases. The CDR3 spans 12 residues. Germline V gives CDR1 LNHDA, CDR2 SQIVND (reference sequence). Full variable domain (outside the CDR3, taken from reference TRBV19 and TRBJ2-7): DGGITQSPKYLFRKEGQNVTLSCEQNLNHDAMYWYRQDPGQGLRLIYYSQIVNDFQKGDIAEGYSVSREKKESFPLTVTSAQKNPTAFYLCASSINRQGGHFGPGTRLTVT.

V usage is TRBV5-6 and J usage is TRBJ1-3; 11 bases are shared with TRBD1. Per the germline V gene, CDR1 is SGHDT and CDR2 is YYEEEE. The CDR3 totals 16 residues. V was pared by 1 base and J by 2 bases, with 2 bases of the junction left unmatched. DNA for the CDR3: TGTGCCAGCAGCTTGTTGGGACAGGGGGCTGGAAACACCATATATTTT. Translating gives CASSLLGQGAGNTIYF.